This T cell receptor beta chain was sequenced for a study of persistence of HIV-infected CD4 T cells. Whole-study findings and limits: TCRbeta richness was lower in CMV- and Gag-responding cells than in anti-CD3/anti-CD28-responding cells. Antigen-responding cells were enriched for degenerate expanded CDR3beta sequences.

As to this clone: Its antigen remains unknown.

An overlapping HIV-1 Gag peptide pool stimulated these cells at 0.95 to 1 ug/peptide/mL. CD40L-negative CD69-negative CD45RO-high memory CD4+ T cells were sorted as populations depleted of antigen-responding cells. Undetectable plasma HIV-1 RNA below 50 copies/mL lasted at least 4 years. For around 18 hours, CD8-depleted PBMCs received anti-CD28/CD49d costimulation, a CD40-blocking antibody and enfuvirtide. This was the immunoSEQ version 4 assay in survey mode. TCRdb keeps only in-frame clones here, not all; method: immunoSEQ multiplex PCR. The sample holds about 39,000 clones, 85% seen once. Source: cultured CD4+ T cells from PBMCs, taken from a patient who received antiretroviral therapy. This TCR derives from an adult with HIV. The donor label of this sample is uncertain.

CDR3 in DNA: TGTGCCAGCAGCACTCTCCTTGCGGGGGGGCCTAGCACAGATACGCAGTATTTT. This sequence encodes CASSTLLAGGPSTDTQYF. The rearrangement uses TRBV28 and TRBJ2-3, with TRBD2 identical over 9 bases. The germline V gene encodes CDR1 MDHEN and CDR2 SYDVKM. The V segment lost 6 bases and the J segment 0 bases; nucleotides outside the gene matches: 13. The CDR3 is 18 amino acids.